Listed here is a single TCR beta chain. This specimen belongs to a study of blood T cell repertoires in COVID-19. Study at large: Sites across the United States, Italy and Spain contributed samples from acute and convalescent COVID-19.

Germline CDR1 and CDR2: SGHDN and FVKESK. V was clipped by 3 bases and J by 4 bases; unmatched bases: 8. The CDR3 is made up of 16 amino acids. In the original analysis: The assay estimated nucleated cells by amplifying reference gene primers. Assay used: immunoSEQ multiplex PCR; TCRdb lists only in-frame clones, some missing. The V and J calls and clone size come from that table; D and trimming were worked out from the DNA. The data contain approximately 120,000 clones, about 78% of them seen just once; the ten biggest clones take up around 4%. This TCR was recovered from a human donor in a cohort sampled during active or convalescent COVID-19. J is TRBJ2-2 and V is TRBV14, with 7 bases fitting TRBD2. Sequencing input: peripheral blood. The CDR3 protein is CASSQAGTTLTGELFF. As DNA, the CDR3 is TGTGCCAGCAGCCAGGCCGGGACTACCCTCACCGGGGAGCTGTTTTTT.